One TCR beta chain is described in this entry. Which antigen it targets is not known. Base qualities are not recorded, but no much larger clone differs from it by a single base. Sample treatment or condition, as interpreted from the label and publication: roughly 10-day PBMC culture with coronavirus spike peptide pools or control peptides (ViraFEST assay). To expand antigen-specific T cells with peptide pools and then pick out the expanded clonotypes through TCR sequencing, the study relied on the ViraFEST assay. Negative nucleocapsid antibody tests taken both before and after vaccination confirmed that the healthy vaccine recipients had no prior SARS-CoV-2 infection. PBMCs were cultured at roughly 1.9 million per well in IMDM supplemented with around 5% human AB serum and 8 to 10 IU/ml IL-2, with about 10 ug/ml peptide pools added. On days 3 and 7, half of the culture medium was replaced with fresh IL-2-containing medium. CD4+ T cells were isolated after about 10 days of culture through negative selection using the EasySep CD4+ T cell isolation kit. Ficoll-Paque Plus gradient centrifugation was used to isolate PBMCs from whole blood, and the isolated PBMCs were then either used fresh or cryopreserved at -140C. Culture conditions were generally each tested in triplicate wells.

The data derive from a study of vaccination and CD4 T cells after COVID-19 (dated by TCRdb to between 2020 and 2023). About the study as a whole: The convalescent cohort included six males and four females, with two Hispanic individuals, seven Caucasians, two Asians and one multiracial person. Each participant got two doses of either the Pfizer-BioNTech BNT162b2 vaccine (n=8) or the Moderna mRNA-1273 vaccine (n=2). Post-COVID blood samples from convalescent patients were collected a median of 101 days after diagnosis, with a range of roughly 35 to 180 days. Post-vaccine blood samples were obtained a median of approximately 70 days after the second vaccine dose, with a range of roughly 12 to 250 days. Overlapping spike peptide pools from SARS-CoV-2 and from the common cold coronaviruses HCoV-NL63, HCoV-OC43 and HCoV-229E were used as culture stimuli. In control cultures, a CEFX viral epitope pool was used as positive control, an HIV-1 Nef peptide pool was used as negative control, or no peptide was added. In roughly eleven COVID-19 convalescent patients and a few infection-naive healthy vaccine recipients, the spike-specific CD4+ TCR repertoire before mRNA vaccination was compared with the repertoire after mRNA vaccination.

V is pared back by 7 bases and J by 3 bases, with 13 bases lying between the germline termini. From a lookup of the germline V gene, CDR1 and CDR2 are MNHNS and SASEGT. The CDR3, cysteine through phenylalanine, is 13 amino acids long. Of all the DNA, just the CDR3 is kept, 39 bases in frame from base 1. What the study reported, not specific to this receptor: Of the vaccine-specific clones in convalescent patients, 304 of 307, or nearly all, reacted only to SARS-CoV-2 spike and did not cross-react with common cold coronaviruses. The number of convalescent patients in the study was relatively small, and the study did not examine early timepoints following natural infection. The median number of SARS-CoV-2-reactive clonotypes rose from approximately 20 after infection to 38 after vaccination, but the change was not significant. Among convalescent patients, a median approximately 88% of the SARS-CoV-2-reactive clones seen after vaccination appeared only after vaccination, which suggests priming specific to the vaccine.

The library was produced with PCR. At the Johns Hopkins FTIC core, DNA from the cultured CD4+ T cells underwent TCR sequencing with the Oncomine TCR Beta short-read assay. Genomic DNA was extracted from the cultured CD4+ T cells with the QIAamp micro DNA kit. The Oncomine TCR Beta libraries from cultured CD4+ T cells were pooled using unique dual indexes and then sequenced on an Illumina iSeq 100. For the original study's pipeline: Non-productive sequences were filtered out, and CDR3s that did not start with C, did not end with F or W, or were shorter than 7 amino acids were discarded. The MANAFEST web application was used to identify antigen-specific clonotypes by comparing peptide-stimulated wells against reference wells and other culture wells. For a clone to be called positive, the clone needed an FDR below 0.05, an odds ratio above 5, and a productive frequency above 0.1% in at least two of three replicate wells. Cross-reactive clonotypes were defined as significantly expanded in both SARS-CoV-2 spike wells and at least one common cold coronavirus spike condition. Using R version 3.6.1, CDR3 homology was evaluated through Levenshtein distances (stringdist) along with unrooted phylogenetic trees (ape). Using fastp trimming at Q25 and MiXCR clonotype assembly, TCRdb reanalyzed the public sequencing data and kept in-frame beta chains. Each record represents a unique CDR3 protein, reported with the most common genes and DNA among its rows. The V and J calls follow TCRdb's processing rather than the paper's. Here the sample has about 15,000 distinct CDR3 sequences; about 83% occur a single time. The ten largest clones capture roughly 8.8% of the sample.

The receptor chain draws on TRBV6-1 and TRBJ2-7; the D gene is possibly TRBD1, with 7 bases matching. The TCR originated in a human donor who received a COVID-19 vaccine. Source: CD4+ T cells from blood, cultured in vitro, taken after SARS-CoV-2 vaccination. The CDR3 region has the sequence CASTAGGNYEQYF. The DNA is TGTGCCAGCACTGCAGGGGGGAACTACGAGCAGTACTTC.